The 19 T cell receptor beta chains given below trace back to one sample, sequenced in a study of blood T cell repertoires in COVID-19. Sequencing used immunoSEQ multiplex PCR; TCRdb keeps in-frame clones, though not all of them. The profile shows 200,000 to 250,000 clones, 75% to 85% of them singletons. Sequenced material: PBMCs or T cells enriched from blood (not recorded which). Source of these receptors: a woman aged 45 to 65 with acute COVID-19.

J is TRBJ1-1 and V is TRBV2, with D possibly being TRBD1 (5 bases). The germline V gene encodes CDR1 SNHLY and CDR2 FYNNEI. With 6 bases removed from V and 0 bases from J, the gap between germline ends came to 23 bases. This CDR3 contains 18 residues. DNA of the CDR3: TGTGCCAGCAGATATGGTGCTGGGGGAGGTGGGTTGAACACTGAAGCTTTCTTT. This gives the protein CASRYGAGGGGLNTEAFF.

In this sample, this clone turned up once. The chain joins TRBV5-1 to TRBJ1-2, with D possibly being TRBD1 (6 bases). V gave up 4 bases and J gave up 2 bases, with 12 bases separating them. The V gene's germline CDR1 is SGHRS and CDR2 YFSETQ. The CDR3 has 14 amino acids. The CDR3 DNA follows: TGCGCCAGCAGCCCGGACAGAAACAACTATGGCTACACCTTC. Amino acid sequence: CASSPDRNNYGYTF.

The chain is built from TRBV27 and TRBJ1-4; 7 bases agree with TRBD1. Germline-derived CDR1 and CDR2 are MNHEY and SMNVEV (reference sequence). This CDR3 spans 14 amino acids. With 6 bases clipped from V and 8 bases from J, the junction kept 9 bases outside the gene matches. The chain's CDR3 is CASRLTGAGEKLFF. Here the CDR3 DNA reads TGTGCCAGCAGACTAACAGGGGCGGGGGAAAAACTGTTTTTT. The complete variable domain, with remaining parts taken from reference TRBV27 and TRBJ1-4, reads EAQVTQNPRYLITVTGKKLTVTCSQNMNHEYMSWYRQDPGLGLRQIYYSMNVEVTDKGDVPEGYKVSRKEKRNFPLILESPSPNQTSLYFCASRLTGAGEKLFFGSGTQLSVL.

The CDR3 DNA sequence: TGTGCCAGCAGCCTGGAGCCGAGGGCTGAAGCTTTCTTT. Protein product: CASSLEPRAEAFF. The rearrangement uses TRBV6-5 and TRBJ1-1; no clear D. CDR3 length: 13 residues. Trimming left V 6 bases short and J 6 bases short, with 14 bases between. The germline gives CDR1 MNHEY, CDR2 SVGAGI.

The chain combines TRBV11-2 with TRBJ1-3; the D gene is possibly TRBD1 (5 bases). Trimming left V 7 bases short and J 5 bases short, with 21 bases between. Per the germline V gene, CDR1 is SGHAT and CDR2 is FQNNGV. The CDR3 is made up of 16 amino acids. The CDR3 DNA reads TGTGCCAGCACGAAAGGGGTCCAGACGCAGAGAAACACCATATATTTT. The encoded protein is CASTKGVQTQRNTIYF.

This clone appeared a few times. V and J are TRBV6-2 or TRBV6-3 and TRBJ1-2; D may be TRBD1 (6 bases). The V end was cut by 4 bases, the J end by 3 bases, with 21 bases between. The germline V gene has CDR1 MNHEY and CDR2 SVGEGT. The CDR3 sequence is 17 residues long. CDR3: CASSWLRQVPFDYGYTF. The CDR3 bases are TGTGCCAGCAGTTGGCTCCGACAGGTCCCATTTGACTATGGCTACACCTTC.

The rearrangement joins TRBV19 to TRBJ1-1, with 9 bases matching TRBD1. V shed 6 bases, J shed 4 bases, and the junction held 6 bases outside the gene matches. The CDR3 runs to 14 residues. Per germline, CDR1 LNHDA and CDR2 SQIVND (reference sequence). The CDR3 sequence is CASRPGQGSTEAFF. Here the CDR3 DNA reads TGTGCCAGTAGACCGGGACAGGGAAGCACTGAAGCTTTCTTT.

This clone has only a few counts. V is TRBV7-2 and J is TRBJ1-5, with D possibly TRBD1 on 5 matching bases. This CDR3 is 16 amino acids long. V was trimmed by 5 bases and J by 0 bases, leaving 14 bases between them. Germline-derived CDR1 and CDR2 are SGHTA and FQGNSA. For the CDR3, the DNA is TGTGCCAGCAGCCTTGGGACTCCCGGTAGCAATCAGCCCCAGCATTTT. It yields the protein CASSLGTPGSNQPQHF.

This chain links TRBV7-9 with TRBJ2-2; tentative D call: TRBD2 (7 bases). The V gene's germline CDR1 is SEHNR and CDR2 FQNEAQ (reference sequence). CDR3 length: 17 amino acids. With 1 base removed from V and 4 bases from J, the gap between germline ends came to 16 bases. The CDR3 region is CASSLDRAGAFTGELFF. The DNA of the CDR3 is TGTGCCAGCAGCTTAGATCGGGCGGGGGCTTTCACCGGGGAGCTGTTTTTT.

This clone was observed once. The genes are TRBV4-2 and TRBJ2-7; no reliable D call. In germline, CDR1 is LGHNA, CDR2 YNFKEQ. The CDR3 is 14 amino acids. V was cut by 0 bases and J by 2 bases, with 8 bases left in between. CDR3: CASSQDGRTYEQYF. As DNA, the CDR3 is TGTGCCAGCAGCCAAGATGGCAGGACCTACGAGCAGTACTTC.

This chain links TRBV3-1 (or the pseudogene TRBV3-2) with TRBJ2-1, with 9 bases aligning to TRBD2. Germline lookup yields CDR1 LGHDT and CDR2 YNNKEL (reference sequence). There are 15 residues in the CDR3. Unmatched junction bases numbered 9, after V lost 4 bases and J lost 8 bases. This CDR3 reads CASSPPGRGGHEQFF. The CDR3 DNA sequence: TGTGCCAGCAGCCCACCTGGGCGGGGGGGCCATGAGCAGTTCTTC.

Turning to this clone: Distinct nucleotide sequences in the sample also encode this CDR3. J is TRBJ1-3 and V is TRBV6-5; TRBD1 is a possible D gene (6 bases). The CDR3 spans 15 residues. V was trimmed by 4 bases and J by 1 base, leaving 11 bases between them. Germline CDR1 is MNHEY and CDR2 is SVGAGI. CDR3 in amino acids: CASSLQGSSGNTIYF. The CDR3 region has the DNA TGTGCCAGCAGTTTACAGGGATCGTCTGGAAACACCATATATTTT.

The V call is TRBV12-3 or TRBV12-4, the J call TRBJ2-7; TRBD2 aligns across 7 bases. The length of the CDR3 is 11 residues. V dropped 8 bases and J dropped 2; count of bases not matched to a gene: 0. Written as DNA, the CDR3 is TGTGCCAGCGGGGGGGCCTACGAGCAGTACTTC. This encodes CASGGAYEQYF.

The V gene is TRBV23-1, the J gene TRBJ1-2; D uncertain. TRBV23-1 is annotated as an ORF whose role is uncertain. Trimming removed 3 bases from V and 8 bases from J, with 34 bases in between. The CDR3 contains 20 residues. CDR3: CASSHLRHIIPLTDPVGYTF. CDR3 coding DNA: TGCGCCAGCAGTCATTTGAGACACATTATCCCTCTAACCGACCCCGTGGGCTACACCTTC.

The CDR3 nucleotides read TGTGCCAGCAGCCAAGATCCTATGAACACTGAAGCTTTCTTT. It specifies CASSQDPMNTEAFF. This chain uses TRBV3-1 (or the pseudogene TRBV3-2) with TRBJ1-1; no reliable D call. The ends were cut back, 0 bases at V and 0 bases at J, with 5 bases in the middle. The CDR3 is made up of 14 amino acids. Per germline, CDR1 LGHDT and CDR2 YNNKEL (reference sequence).

V and J are TRBV3-1 (or the pseudogene TRBV3-2) and TRBJ2-7; TRBD1 matches 7 bases. The V and J ends lost 2 bases and 5 bases, in that order; junction bases with no gene match: 9. The length of the CDR3 is 15 residues. Germline CDR1 and CDR2: LGHDT and YNNKEL (reference sequence). In DNA form, the CDR3 reads TGTGCCAGCAGCCAACCCAAGGGGGCGCGAGACGAGCAGTACTTC. It specifies CASSQPKGARDEQYF.

The gene calls are TRBV7-2 and TRBJ2-2; D might be TRBD2 (5 bases). The CDR3 loop spans 13 amino acids. Germline values: CDR1 SGHTA, CDR2 FQGNSA. The V and J ends lost 3 bases and 7 bases respectively, with 9 bases between them. The CDR3: CASSFEGLGELFF. The CDR3 bases are TGTGCCAGCAGCTTCGAGGGCCTCGGGGAGCTGTTTTTT.

The genes are TRBV27 and TRBJ1-1; maybe TRBD1 (6 bases). The V gene's germline CDR1 is MNHEY and CDR2 SMNVEV (reference sequence). The V end was cut by 7 bases, the J end by 4 bases, with 16 bases between. This CDR3 region has 14 residues. The CDR3 DNA follows: TGTGCCAGCAACCCCAGGGGTGTGGGCACTGAAGCTTTCTTT. Translating gives CASNPRGVGTEAFF.

The chain couples TRBV29-1 to TRBJ1-2; 10 positions match TRBD1. The germline V gene has CDR1 SQVTM and CDR2 ANQGSEA. The CDR3 contains 13 residues. The J segment lost 7 bases and the V segment lost 5 bases, leaving 7 bases of the junction unmatched. CDR3 in amino acids: CSVRQGAGFGYTF. The CDR3 coding sequence is TGCAGCGTTCGACAGGGGGCGGGCTTTGGCTACACCTTC.